What follows are 21 T cell receptor beta chains derived from one specimen sequenced in a study of control samples from healthy donors and cancer patients. Repertoires were generated with immunoSEQ multiplex PCR, while TCRdb's copy carries only in-frame clones and drops some. The data show tens of thousands of clones, with approximately 91% seen just once and around 1% held by the top ten. Sample: blood. All receptors derive from a woman between 25 and 40 years old in good health.

This chain uses TRBV19 with TRBJ2-7, with a possible D match to TRBD2 (6 bases). From germline, CDR1 is LNHDA and CDR2 SQIVND (reference sequence). The CDR3 is 12 residues long. V lost 3 bases and J lost 3, with 6 bases in between. For the CDR3, the DNA is TGTGCCAGTAGTATGGGAGGCTACGAGCAGTACTTC. It codes for CASSMGGYEQYF.

V is TRBV3-1 (or the pseudogene TRBV3-2) and J is TRBJ1-6; weak D call: TRBD1 (5 bases). The V gene lost 7 bases and the J gene lost 7 bases, with 17 bases spanning the gap. The CDR3 is 15 residues long. Per germline, CDR1 LGHDT and CDR2 YNNKEL (reference sequence). The CDR3 sequence is CASTLLGGENSPLHF. The CDR3 bases are TGTGCCAGCACCCTCCTGGGAGGGGAGAATTCACCCCTCCACTTT.

V usage is TRBV5-4 and J usage is TRBJ2-5; D unresolved. Germline V gene sequence: CDR1 SGHNT, CDR2 YYREEE (reference sequence). This CDR3 has 13 amino acids. With 1 base removed from V and 4 bases from J, the gap between germline ends came to 8 bases. The DNA for the CDR3 is TGTGCCAGCAGCTTGTCTGGGGTAGAGACCCAGTACTTC. This gives the protein CASSLSGVETQYF.

The rearrangement joins TRBV11-3 to TRBJ2-2, with D maybe TRBD2 (5 bases). The V gene lost 5 bases and the J gene lost 2 bases, with 9 bases spanning the gap. CDR1 is SGHNT, CDR2 YENEEA, per germline. The CDR3 runs to 14 residues. The CDR3 bases are TGTGCCAGCAGCCGGGATTACAACACCGGGGAGCTGTTTTTT. It encodes CASSRDYNTGELFF.

This clone came up once. This CDR3 is also generated by other DNA sequences in the sample. The chain has TRBV30 and TRBJ1-1; the D gene is possibly TRBD1 (6 bases). The germline gives CDR1 GTSNPN, CDR2 SVGIG (reference sequence). V shed 1 base and J shed 0 bases, with 12 bases lying between them. The CDR3 has 15 amino acids. The CDR3, as DNA: TGTGCCTGGAGTGGGGGACAAAGCATGAACACTGAAGCTTTCTTT. This gives the protein CAWSGGQSMNTEAFF.

The chain couples TRBV30 to TRBJ2-1; D gene uncertain. The CDR3 is 12 residues long. Germline CDR1 reads GTSNPN; CDR2 reads SVGIG (reference sequence). V dropped 0 bases and J dropped 9 bases, with 9 bases sitting between them. In nucleotides, the CDR3 is TGTGCCTGGAGTGTACAAGGGCTTGAGCAGTTCTTC. Translation gives CAWSVQGLEQFF.

The gene calls are TRBV25-1 and TRBJ2-5; no clear D gene. CDR3 length: 15 residues. The germline V gene encodes CDR1 MGHDK and CDR2 SYGVNS. V was clipped by 3 bases and J by 2 bases, with 13 bases between them. The CDR3 is CASSDTARLQETQYF. The CDR3 bases are TGTGCCAGCAGTGACACGGCCAGGTTACAAGAGACCCAGTACTTC.

This clone turned up a few times. The chain links TRBV29-1 to TRBJ1-5; the match to TRBD1 covers 10 bases. This CDR3 contains 15 residues. Germline CDR1 reads SQVTM; CDR2 reads ANQGSEA. Germline trimming cut 4 bases from V and 1 base from J; bases unmatched to any gene: 4. The CDR3 bases are TGCAGCGTTGTTTCGGACAGGGGGAGCAATCAGCCCCAGCATTTT. Protein product: CSVVSDRGSNQPQHF.

The V call is TRBV11-2, the J call TRBJ2-7; D might be TRBD1 (5 bases). Trimming left V 1 base short and J 3 bases short, with 10 bases between. Germline values: CDR1 SGHAT, CDR2 FQNNGV. This CDR3 is 14 amino acids long. CDR3 nucleotide sequence: TGTGCCAGCAGCTTAGTAAGGGGCAACTACGAGCAGTACTTC. Translating gives CASSLVRGNYEQYF.

The genes are TRBV2 and TRBJ2-7; a weak D match, TRBD1 (6 bases). V lost 3 bases to trimming and J lost 0 bases, with 12 bases between them. This CDR3 region has 15 residues. CDR1 and CDR2 from the germline V gene are SNHLY and FYNNEI. In nucleotides, the CDR3 is TGTGCCAGCAGTGATGCAGGGGAGAGCTCCTACGAGCAGTACTTC. It encodes CASSDAGESSYEQYF.

The rearrangement uses TRBV28 and TRBJ1-1; D is unclear. Germline assignment: CDR1 MDHEN and CDR2 SYDVKM. Trimming removed 3 bases from V and 2 bases from J, with 7 bases in between. The CDR3 is made up of 13 amino acids. DNA of the CDR3: TGTGCCAGCAGTTTTTGGGAAAACACTGAAGCTTTCTTT. Translated, it gives CASSFWENTEAFF.

V usage is TRBV5-1 and J usage is TRBJ2-7, with D unclear. Trimming left V 1 base short and J 7 bases short, with 12 bases between. The CDR3 loop spans 13 amino acids. Germline CDR1 reads SGHRS; CDR2 reads YFSETQ. CDR3 in DNA: TGCGCCAGCAGCTTGAATGAACTCGGGGAGCAGTACTTC. Protein sequence: CASSLNELGEQYF.

This clone was seen just once. Additional DNA sequences in this sample encode the identical CDR3. This chain links TRBV4-1 with TRBJ2-3, with D uncertain. Germline lookup yields CDR1 MGHRA and CDR2 YSYEKL. CDR3 length: 14 residues. Trimming removed 1 base from V and 3 bases from J, with 8 bases in between. The CDR3 is CASSQVVRTDTQYF. The CDR3 DNA reads TGCGCCAGCAGCCAAGTTGTGCGTACAGATACGCAGTATTTT.

The V gene is TRBV30, the J gene TRBJ1-3; no definite D call. CDR1 is GTSNPN, CDR2 SVGIG, per germline (reference sequence). V was clipped by 0 bases and J by 8 bases, with 2 bases between them. The CDR3 is 10 amino acids. The CDR3: CAWSVDTIYF. The CDR3 nucleotides are TGTGCCTGGAGTGTAGACACCATATATTTT.

The V call is TRBV6-5, the J call TRBJ2-2; 8 nucleotides align to TRBD1. V trimming: 2 bases; J trimming: 6 bases; junction bases outside the gene matches: 8. CDR3 length equals 16 residues. CDR1 and CDR2 from the germline V gene are MNHEY and SVGAGI. CDR3 sequence reads: CASSYAGTGLSGELFF. CDR3 nucleotides: TGTGCCAGCAGTTACGCCGGGACAGGATTATCCGGGGAGCTGTTTTTT.

This chain connects TRBV6-5 to TRBJ2-3, with D uncertain. This CDR3 spans 11 amino acids. Trimming shortened V by 6 bases and J by 7 bases, and 8 bases separated the two germline ends. Germline lookup yields CDR1 MNHEY and CDR2 SVGAGI. The CDR3 coding sequence is TGTGCCAGCAGCTCCCCAAATACGCAGTATTTT. Its translation: CASSSPNTQYF.

This clone was counted between two and nine times. The V gene is TRBV5-6, the J gene TRBJ2-2; 7 positions match TRBD2. Germline CDR1 and CDR2: SGHDT and YYEEEE. CDR3 length: 15 residues. With V trimmed by 2 bases and J by 3 bases, 4 bases remained unmatched. DNA of the CDR3: TGTGCCAGCAGCTTTGGGCGGGGGTACACCGGGGAGCTGTTTTTT. Translated: CASSFGRGYTGELFF. Filled out from reference TRBV5-6 and TRBJ2-2, the complete variable domain reads DAGVTQSPTHLIKTRGQQVTLRCSPKSGHDTVSWYQQALGQGPQFIFQYYEEEERQRGNFPDRFSGHQFPNYSSELNVNALLLGDSALYLCASSFGRGYTGELFFGEGSRLTVL.

The V call is TRBV6-5, the J call TRBJ1-4, with D possibly matching TRBD1 (5 bases). CDR1 and CDR2 from the germline V gene are MNHEY and SVGAGI. This CDR3 is built from 16 residues. V was clipped by 2 bases and J by 4 bases, with 14 bases between them. CDR3 protein: CASSYGSGRSNEKLFF. The CDR3 nucleotides are TGTGCCAGCAGTTACGGCTCGGGACGGAGTAATGAAAAACTGTTTTTT.

In this sample, this clone turned up once. The chain combines TRBV28 with TRBJ1-2; TRBD1 aligns across 9 bases. Germline V CDR1 and CDR2: MDHEN, SYDVKM. Trimming took 8 bases from V and 4 from J; bases not matched to a gene: 8. There are 14 residues in the CDR3. CDR3 DNA sequence: TGTGCCAGCGTGGGGGGACAGGGCCCCTATGGCTACACCTTC. Amino acids: CASVGGQGPYGYTF.

This clone has a single count. This chain uses TRBV20-1 with TRBJ2-7; tentatively, D is TRBD1 (8 bases). The CDR3 is 14 amino acids. The V and J ends lost 3 bases and 6 bases respectively, with 18 bases between them. Per germline, CDR1 DFQATT and CDR2 SNEGSKA (reference sequence). CDR3: CSASGQGKRGEQYF. CDR3 in DNA: TGCAGTGCTAGTGGACAGGGCAAGCGGGGCGAGCAGTACTTC.

The rearrangement joins TRBV12-5 to TRBJ2-7; tentative D call: TRBD2 (5 bases). CDR3 length: 13 amino acids. Trimming left V 1 base short and J 2 bases short, with 6 bases between. Germline V gene lookup returns CDR1 LGHNT and CDR2 FRNRAP. The CDR3: CASGLAGAYEQYF. In DNA, the CDR3 is TGTGCTAGTGGTTTGGCCGGGGCCTACGAGCAGTACTTC. Using reference TRBV12-5 and TRBJ2-7 for the parts outside the CDR3, the full variable domain is DARVTQTPRHKVTEMGQEVTMRCQPILGHNTVFWYRQTMMQGLELLAYFRNRAPLDDSGMPKDRFSAEMPDATLATLKIQPSEPRDSAVYFCASGLAGAYEQYFGPGTRLTVT.